This TCR beta chain emerged from a study of T cells in Graves' hyperthyroidism and ophthalmopathy. Points from the study as a whole: Ophthalmopathy stood apart from stable hyperthyroidism in a 13 V-J model. Most clonotypes expanded in thyroid above 0.001 were likewise present in blood.

CDR3 length: 13 residues. The V gene's germline CDR1 is KGHDR and CDR2 SFDVKD. V was pared by 4 bases and J by 6 bases, with 8 bases between. It was RNA transcripts that yielded the amplified TCR beta CDR3 regions. HTBI primers drove first-round RT-PCR of the TCR CDR3. TCRdb re-called the multiplex PCR reads with MiXCR, one entry per CDR3 protein. In the table there are 560,000 or so distinct CDR3 sequences, just over 45% of which are singletons. The sample holds many counts of this clonotype. No antigen is known for it. Sequenced input: peripheral blood or thyroid tissue (not recorded which). The rearrangement links TRBV24-1 to TRBJ1-4; D remains unclear. This sequence originates from a woman younger than 30 with Graves' hyperthyroidism. CDR3 DNA: TGTGCCACCAGTGACACCCTCGATGAAAAACTGTTTTTT. Translation: CATSDTLDEKLFF.